What follows are 17 T cell receptor beta chains derived from one specimen sequenced in a study of monozygotic twins with inflammatory bowel disease. Following a re-call of the 5' RACE reads, TCRdb has one entry per CDR3 protein and lacks DNA. This repertoire includes roughly 200,000 distinct CDR3 sequences. Sequences were obtained from blood. The source of these receptors is a human donor with ulcerative colitis or Crohn's disease, or a healthy co-twin of an affected twin (not recorded which).

The chain employs TRBV12-3 or TRBV12-4 and TRBJ2-7; TCRdb outputs TRBD1, but without DNA this stays unchecked. The CDR3 contains 14 residues. This CDR3 is CASSPGQGYYEQYF.

The chain combines TRBV29-1 with TRBJ1-2. From germline, CDR1 is SQVTM and CDR2 ANQGSEA. The CDR3 has 12 residues. This CDR3 reads CSVEVNNYGYTF.

The rearrangement joins TRBV27 to TRBJ2-1; TCRdb picks TRBD1, but there is no DNA to check that call. Per the germline V gene, CDR1 is MNHEY and CDR2 is SMNVEV (reference sequence). CDR3 length: 15 amino acids. The CDR3 loop reads CASSLVQGTYNEQFF.

V and J are TRBV15 and TRBJ2-2; absent DNA, TCRdb's TRBD1 call cannot be checked. Germline loops: CDR1 LNHNV, CDR2 YYDKDF (reference sequence). The CDR3 totals 15 residues. CDR3 amino acids: CATSRDRGVSGELFF.

V gene TRBV4-1 combines with J gene TRBJ2-3; TCRdb gives TRBD2 as the D gene, but with no DNA this cannot be confirmed. From germline, CDR1 is MGHRA and CDR2 YSYEKL. The CDR3 spans 15 residues. Here the CDR3 reads CASSQGTTGTDTQYF.

The genes are TRBV27 and TRBJ2-7; with no DNA, the TCRdb D assignment of TRBD1 cannot be verified. CDR1 and CDR2 (germline): MNHEY, SMNVEV (reference sequence). This CDR3 region has 14 residues. This CDR3 is CASSLTGPGVEQYF.

The CDR3 is CASSTRDSHNEKLFF. The rearrangement uses TRBV27 and TRBJ1-4; TCRdb indicates TRBD1, and absent DNA this call remains unverified. The germline V gene has CDR1 MNHEY and CDR2 SMNVEV (reference sequence). The CDR3 is made up of 15 amino acids.

This sequence joins TRBV19 and TRBJ1-2. This CDR3 is built from 14 residues. Germline V gene lookup returns CDR1 LNHDA and CDR2 SQIVND (reference sequence). CDR3 protein: CASSITVDPYGYTF. The variable domain in full, completed from reference TRBV19 and TRBJ1-2, reads DGGITQSPKYLFRKEGQNVTLSCEQNLNHDAMYWYRQDPGQGLRLIYYSQIVNDFQKGDIAEGYSVSREKKESFPLTVTSAQKNPTAFYLCASSITVDPYGYTFGSGTRLTVV.

The V and J genes are TRBV12-3 or TRBV12-4 and TRBJ1-1; TCRdb lists TRBD1, though no DNA is available to test this call. The CDR3 is 15 residues long. CDR3 residues: CASSLTPWQASEAFF.

The CDR3 reads CSARDPLAGGFDEQFF. The chain joins TRBV20-1 to TRBJ2-1; TCRdb outputs TRBD2, but without DNA this stays unchecked. Germline values: CDR1 DFQATT, CDR2 SNEGSKA (reference sequence). The CDR3 is 16 residues long.

CDR3 sequence reads: CASSSPTSGPSYNEQFF. V and J are TRBV7-2 and TRBJ2-1; TCRdb returns TRBD2, unconfirmable since there is no DNA. The CDR3 spans 17 residues. CDR1 is SGHTA, CDR2 FQGNSA, per germline.

The chain combines TRBV5-1 with TRBJ2-2; TCRdb names TRBD2, which stays unverified in the absence of DNA. The CDR3 spans 14 residues. Germline V gene data show CDR1 as SGHRS and CDR2 as YFSETQ. This CDR3 reads CASTGTSVTGELFF.

This chain's CDR3 is CATSRSGGPNQPQHF. The chain is built from TRBV15 and TRBJ1-5. The CDR3 has 15 residues. Germline CDR1 is LNHNV and CDR2 is YYDKDF (reference sequence).

The chain has TRBV2 and TRBJ1-1. The CDR3 length is 15 residues. The germline CDR1 and CDR2 sequences are SNHLY and FYNNEI. The CDR3 region is CATKGGQLMNTEAFF.

This chain uses TRBV5-1 with TRBJ1-1. The V gene's germline CDR1 is SGHRS and CDR2 YFSETQ. The CDR3 is made up of 17 amino acids. The CDR3 sequence is CASSLRFVGTLNTEAFF.

J is TRBJ2-5 and V is TRBV5-6; absent DNA, TCRdb's TRBD1 call cannot be checked. Germline values: CDR1 SGHDT, CDR2 YYEEEE. CDR3 size: 14 residues. CDR3 in amino acids: CASSLASQGETQYF.

This sequence joins TRBV7-9 and TRBJ1-1; TCRdb reports TRBD1, a call that lacks DNA to check it against. Germline assignment: CDR1 SEHNR and CDR2 FQNEAQ (reference sequence). This CDR3 has 15 amino acids. The CDR3 here is CASSLLQGNDTEAFF.